Each of the 9 T cell receptor beta chains below was sequenced from the same sample in a study of CD8+CD57+ T cells in acquired aplastic anemia. The study profiled TCR beta VDJ and CDR3 using genomic DNA as template. TCRdb passed the reads through MiXCR, listing each CDR3 protein once. The data contain approximately 470,000 distinct CDR3 sequences, around a third of them singletons. Patients sequenced had flow cytometry evidence of CD8+CD57+ cell expansion. Sequencing was carried out using sorted CD4+, CD8+, or CD8+CD57+ T cells (not recorded which) from PBMCs. The source is a human donor with aplastic anemia.

This clonotype was seen many times. CDR3 nucleotide sequence: TGTGCCAGCAGCCCCCTCATCTCTAGCACAGATACGCAGTATTTT. Amino acids: CASSPLISSTDTQYF. This chain joins TRBV11-1 and TRBJ2-3; D gene unclear. The germline CDR1 and CDR2 sequences are SGHAT and FQDESV (reference sequence). The V and J ends lost 5 bases and 0 bases respectively, with 12 bases between them. The CDR3 spans 15 residues.

In this sample, this clonotype turned up many times. The genes are TRBV2 and TRBJ2-6; possibly TRBD1 for D (6 bases). The V end was cut by 7 bases, the J end by 2 bases, with 12 bases between. CDR1 is SNHLY, CDR2 FYNNEI, per germline. This CDR3 spans 15 amino acids. Here the CDR3 reads CASTEDRPGANVLTF. CDR3 bases: TGTGCCAGCACGGAAGACAGGCCTGGGGCCAACGTCCTGACTTTC. Variable domain in full (rest from reference TRBV2 and TRBJ2-6): EPEVTQTPSHQVTQMGQEVILRCVPISNHLYFYWYRQILGQKVEFLVSFYNNEISEKSEIFDDQFSVERPDGSNFTLKIRSTKLEDSAMYFCASTEDRPGANVLTFGAGSRLTVL.

V gene TRBV19 combines with J gene TRBJ1-6; D uncertain. Trimming removed 9 bases at V and 5 bases at J, with 11 bases between. Germline CDR1 and CDR2: LNHDA and SQIVND (reference sequence). The CDR3 spans 13 residues. The CDR3 sequence: CASKGRDNSPLHF. The CDR3 DNA reads TGTGCCAGCAAGGGAAGGGATAATTCACCCCTCCACTTT.

For this clonotype: A junction end diverges from the germline sequence, so it may reflect a read error. The chain couples TRBV24-1 to TRBJ1-1; 9 positions agree with TRBD1. Germline CDR1 KGHDR, CDR2 SFDVKD. The CDR3 runs to 15 residues. The CDR3 nucleotides are TGTGCCGCCAGTCCCGGGACAGGGAGGAACACTGAAGCTTTCTTT. Its protein is CAASPGTGRNTEAFF.

In its sample, this clonotype was seen many times. A much bigger clone sits one base away, suggesting this may be a read error. This chain joins TRBV29-1 and TRBJ2-7; 7 nucleotides match TRBD2. There are 11 residues in the CDR3. Germline V gene data show CDR1 as SQVTM and CDR2 as ANQGSEA. For the CDR3, the DNA is TGCAGCGTTGAAACTAGCGACGAGCGGTACTTC. Its protein is CSVETSDERYF.

This clonotype was detected ten times or more. The chain carries TRBV15 and TRBJ2-7; the match to TRBD2 covers 8 bases. CDR1 is LNHNV and CDR2 is YYDKDF in the germline V gene (reference sequence). The V segment lost 4 bases and the J segment 4 bases; nucleotides outside the gene matches: 6. The CDR3 covers 14 residues. For the CDR3, the DNA is TGTGCCACCAGCAAGGCGGGGGGTACTTACGAGCAGTACTTC. Translated: CATSKAGGTYEQYF.

The V and J genes are TRBV24-1 and TRBJ1-2; the D gene is possibly TRBD1 (6 bases). Per the germline V gene, CDR1 is KGHDR and CDR2 is SFDVKD. This CDR3 spans 10 amino acids. CDR3 loop: CAQGGYRYTF. The CDR3, as DNA: TGTGCACAAGGGGGTTATCGCTACACCTTC.

This clonotype was counted between two and nine times. This may come from a read error, since a much larger clone is one base off. The chain joins TRBV9 to TRBJ1-5; D is unclear. CDR1 is SGDLS and CDR2 is YYNGEE in the germline V gene. The CDR3 has 13 amino acids. Trimming stripped 4 bases from V and 0 bases from J, with 5 bases between. CDR3 in amino acids: CASSKNSNQPQHF. The CDR3 DNA sequence: TGTGCCAGCAGCAAAAATAGCAATCAGCCCCAGCATTTT.

This clonotype was counted a few times. The chain recombines TRBV20-1 with TRBJ1-4; no definite D call. Germline values: CDR1 DFQATT, CDR2 SNEGSKA (reference sequence). This CDR3 contains 12 residues. The V and J ends lost 4 bases and 4 bases respectively, with 7 bases between them. CDR3 nucleotide sequence: TGCAGTGCTACAGATAATAATGAAAAACTGTTTTTT. Its translation: CSATDNNEKLFF.